Listed here are 23 T cell receptor beta chains from one sample, sequenced in a study of cytomegalovirus exposure and HLA in healthy donors. PCR was performed using 60 Vbeta and 13 Jbeta primers. Sequenced by immunoSEQ multiplex PCR; TCRdb stores in-frame clones only, minus some. The data show some 210,000 clones, roughly 80% seen once. The source material was PBMCs. Every receptor here comes from a male donor in good health and CMV-seronegative.

The chain is built from TRBV27 and TRBJ1-2, with D possibly TRBD1 on 5 matching bases. The CDR3 spans 14 residues. Germline V gene sequence: CDR1 MNHEY, CDR2 SMNVEV (reference sequence). The V end was cut by 3 bases, the J end by 3 bases, with 11 bases between. CDR3 DNA sequence: TGTGCCAGCAGTTTCGGCAGGGACTACTATGGCTACACCTTC. Protein product: CASSFGRDYYGYTF.

This clone appeared a few times. The chain has TRBV5-1 and TRBJ1-1; D is ambiguous. The V and J ends lost 1 base and 4 bases respectively, with 8 bases between them. Germline V gene sequence: CDR1 SGHRS, CDR2 YFSETQ. This CDR3 contains 13 residues. The CDR3 region is CASSLNFGTEAFF. CDR3 DNA: TGCGCCAGCAGCTTGAATTTCGGCACTGAAGCTTTCTTT.

The gene calls are TRBV6-4 and TRBJ2-3, with 10 nucleotides matching TRBD2. There are 15 residues in the CDR3. From germline, CDR1 is MRHNA and CDR2 SNTAGT. Germline trimming cut 5 bases from V and 4 bases from J; bases unmatched to any gene: 6. The DNA of the CDR3 is TGTGCCAGCAGTCGGAGCGGGAGGGACCCAGATACGCAGTATTTT. This translates into CASSRSGRDPDTQYF.

The chain recombines TRBV11-3 with TRBJ2-2; maybe TRBD2 (5 bases). CDR3 length equals 16 residues. V shed 5 bases and J shed 4 bases, with 17 bases lying between them. Germline CDR1 reads SGHNT; CDR2 reads YENEEA. The CDR3 sequence is CASSPGLTLPTGELFF. CDR3 nucleotides: TGTGCCAGCAGCCCCGGACTGACATTACCCACCGGGGAGCTGTTTTTT.

The CDR3: CASSYRQGLNTEAFF. Here the CDR3 DNA reads TGCGCCAGCAGCTACCGACAGGGACTGAACACTGAAGCTTTCTTT. V is TRBV5-1 and J is TRBJ1-1, with TRBD1 matching 7 bases. This CDR3 is 15 amino acids long. V shed 3 bases and J 0 bases; nucleotides not matched to a gene: 5. In germline, CDR1 is SGHRS, CDR2 YFSETQ.

The CDR3 DNA is TGTGCCAGCAGCCCAAGGGACAGGGGGCGCGATGAGCAGTTCTTC. Protein sequence: CASSPRDRGRDEQFF. This chain connects TRBV6-1 to TRBJ2-1; 12 bases line up with TRBD1. Germline V gives CDR1 MNHNS, CDR2 SASEGT. J lost 8 bases, V lost 6 bases, and 8 bases had no gene match. This CDR3 contains 15 residues.

This clone has a handful of counts. The V and J genes are TRBV7-2 and TRBJ2-1; TRBD2 matches 9 bases. This CDR3 has 14 amino acids. J gave up 10 bases and V 5 bases, and 9 bases lay outside the gene matches. The V gene's germline CDR1 is SGHTA and CDR2 FQGNSA. CDR3 DNA: TGTGCCAGCAGCGGTGCGGGAGGGCCGGGCGAGCAGTTCTTC. It specifies CASSGAGGPGEQFF.

This clone was detected a few times. V gene TRBV6-5 combines with J gene TRBJ2-7; tentatively, D is TRBD1 (7 bases). Germline CDR1 reads MNHEY; CDR2 reads SVGAGI. The CDR3 is 13 residues long. V was trimmed by 6 bases and J by 7 bases, leaving 16 bases between them. In DNA form, the CDR3 reads TGTGCCAGCAGGCGGGACAGCCATGGAGAGCAGTACTTC. As protein: CASRRDSHGEQYF.

The CDR3 sequence is CASALAGGHNTGELFF. Written as DNA, the CDR3 is TGCGCCAGCGCTCTAGCGGGAGGACATAACACCGGGGAGCTGTTTTTT. The chain employs TRBV10-2 and TRBJ2-2, with 11 bases that match TRBD2. V lost 8 bases and J lost 2; bases outside the gene matches: 7. Per germline, CDR1 WSHSY and CDR2 SAAADI. The CDR3 has 16 residues.

The chain has TRBV29-1 and TRBJ2-7; 9 positions agree with TRBD2. The CDR3 is made up of 14 amino acids. CDR1 and CDR2 (germline): SQVTM, ANQGSEA. The junction had 4 bases not matched to a gene; V was cut back by 1 base and J by 3 bases. CDR3 sequence: CSVEGTSDHYEQYF. The CDR3 DNA sequence: TGCAGCGTTGAAGGGACTAGCGACCACTACGAGCAGTACTTC.

This rearrangement joins TRBV27 to TRBJ2-7; TRBD1 agrees at 7 bases. The CDR3 sequence is 13 residues long. Germline V CDR1 and CDR2: MNHEY, SMNVEV (reference sequence). The V segment lost 3 bases and the J segment 3 bases; nucleotides outside the gene matches: 2. The CDR3 region is CASSFGQVYEQYF. CDR3 in DNA: TGTGCCAGCAGTTTCGGACAGGTCTACGAGCAGTACTTC.

The V gene is TRBV5-1, the J gene TRBJ2-7; D possibly corresponds to TRBD2 (6 bases). Germline V gene data show CDR1 as SGHRS and CDR2 as YFSETQ. Trimming pared 6 bases from V and 7 bases from J, leaving 14 bases between. CDR3 length: 12 residues. Here the CDR3 DNA reads TGCGCCAGCAAGAATATCGGACTAGAGCAGTACTTC. Residues: CASKNIGLEQYF.

The chain has TRBV15 and TRBJ2-5, with 8 bases fitting TRBD1. The CDR3 consists of 14 residues. Germline loops: CDR1 LNHNV, CDR2 YYDKDF (reference sequence). V was pared by 3 bases and J by 5 bases, with 5 bases of the junction left unmatched. The DNA for the CDR3 is TGTGCCACCAGCAGGCAGGGGGCCGGGGAGACCCAGTACTTC. This sequence encodes CATSRQGAGETQYF.

J is TRBJ2-5 and V is TRBV7-9; 9 bases are a match to TRBD1. The CDR3 totals 14 residues. Germline V gives CDR1 SEHNR, CDR2 FQNEAQ (reference sequence). J gave up 4 bases and V 2 bases, and 2 bases lay outside the gene matches. The CDR3 coding sequence is TGTGCCAGCAGCTTAAGGGGACAGGGAGAGACCCAGTACTTC. It is translated as CASSLRGQGETQYF.

The chain combines TRBV30 with TRBJ1-4; D gene unclear. Germline CDR1 GTSNPN, CDR2 SVGIG (reference sequence). The V and J ends lost 3 bases and 6 bases respectively, with 8 bases between them. The CDR3 has 12 amino acids. CDR3 DNA: TGTGCCTGGAGGACGAGGGATGAAAAACTGTTTTTT. Translated, it gives CAWRTRDEKLFF. The whole variable domain, remainder taken from reference TRBV30 and TRBJ1-4, is SQTIHQWPATLVQPVGSPLSLECTVEGTSNPNLYWYRQAAGRGLQLLFYSVGIGQISSEVPQNLSASRPQDRQFILSSKKLLLSDSGFYLCAWRTRDEKLFFGSGTQLSVL.

The table lists this clone with a few counts. This chain connects TRBV7-9 to TRBJ1-4; D not resolved. CDR3 length equals 14 residues. Germline loops: CDR1 SEHNR, CDR2 FQNEAQ (reference sequence). Trimming pared 5 bases from V and 8 bases from J, leaving 15 bases between. The CDR3 sequence is CASSPRRAGEKLFF. The CDR3 coding sequence is TGTGCCAGCAGCCCACGTCGGGCGGGCGAAAAACTGTTTTTT.

V usage is TRBV27 and J usage is TRBJ2-5, with TRBD2 identical over 14 bases. The DNA matches TRBJ2-7 better at its end, which makes the J call doubtful. CDR1 is MNHEY, CDR2 SMNVEV, per germline (reference sequence). This CDR3 region has 16 residues. The CDR3, as DNA: TGTGCCAGCAGTGCCCTGGGACTAGCGGGAGTGTACGAGCAGTACTTC. It encodes CASSALGLAGVYEQYF.

The rearrangement links TRBV27 to TRBJ1-4, with D perhaps matching TRBD1 (5 bases). Germline CDR1 and CDR2: MNHEY and SMNVEV (reference sequence). This CDR3 has 16 residues. Trimming stripped 5 bases from V and 13 bases from J, with 26 bases between. This chain's CDR3 is CASSVLRGEQGVRLFF. The CDR3 DNA reads TGTGCCAGCAGTGTCCTGCGGGGGGAACAAGGGGTAAGACTGTTTTTT.

This clone was seen only once. The chain joins TRBV10-2 to TRBJ2-3, with TRBD2 matching 9 bases. The CDR3 consists of 16 residues. V trimming: 3 bases; J trimming: 4 bases; junction bases outside the gene matches: 8. From germline, CDR1 is WSHSY and CDR2 SAAADI. The CDR3 loop reads CASSEVGGRAADTQYF. The CDR3 DNA is TGCGCCAGCAGTGAAGTCGGCGGGAGGGCCGCAGATACGCAGTATTTT.

This clone occurred once. The CDR3 DNA reads as TGTGCCAGTAGTCCGATAAACAGGGCAGAGGTCACTGAAGCTTTCTTT. It codes for CASSPINRAEVTEAFF. The gene calls are TRBV19 and TRBJ1-1; tentatively, D is TRBD1 (6 bases). CDR1 is LNHDA, CDR2 SQIVND, per germline (reference sequence). V was shortened by 5 bases and J by 4 bases, with 20 bases between the two germline ends. The CDR3 sequence is 16 residues long. Drawing the rest from reference TRBV19 and TRBJ1-1, the complete variable domain is DGGITQSPKYLFRKEGQNVTLSCEQNLNHDAMYWYRQDPGQGLRLIYYSQIVNDFQKGDIAEGYSVSREKKESFPLTVTSAQKNPTAFYLCASSPINRAEVTEAFFGQGTRLTVV.

The J gene is TRBJ2-7, the V gene TRBV5-4, with D possibly TRBD1 on 5 matching bases. V lost 4 bases to trimming and J lost 7 bases, with 15 bases between them. The CDR3 is made up of 13 amino acids. Germline lookup yields CDR1 SGHNT and CDR2 YYREEE (reference sequence). CDR3 protein: CASSPLQVGEQYF. CDR3 bases: TGTGCCAGCAGCCCCTTACAGGTGGGAGAGCAGTACTTC.

This rearrangement joins TRBV5-1 to TRBJ1-2; D may be TRBD1 (6 bases). The CDR3 covers 16 residues. Germline-derived CDR1 and CDR2 are SGHRS and YFSETQ. Trimming took off 3 bases at V and 3 bases at J, with 18 bases between the two ends. The CDR3, as DNA: TGCGCCAGCAGCTCGGTCAGAAGACAGGACCACTATGGCTACACCTTC. Encoded protein: CASSSVRRQDHYGYTF.

V is TRBV7-3 and J is TRBJ2-2; D possibly corresponds to TRBD1 (5 bases). The CDR3 totals 18 residues. The V gene lost 4 bases and the J gene lost 2 bases, with 20 bases spanning the gap. The germline V gene encodes CDR1 SGHTA and CDR2 FQGTGA. CDR3 sequence: CASSSPSTAPVNTGELFF. The CDR3 nucleotides are TGTGCCAGCAGCTCCCCCTCGACAGCGCCGGTTAACACCGGGGAGCTGTTTTTT.